Listed below are T cell receptor beta chains from one sample, sequenced in a study of blood T cell repertoires in COVID-19. Sequencing used immunoSEQ multiplex PCR; TCRdb keeps in-frame clones, though not all of them. In the table there are around 190,000 clones, roughly 82% of which are singletons. The sequenced sample was peripheral blood. These receptors were obtained from a woman aged 55-69 years with COVID-19, enrolled during active disease. CDR3s include the opening cysteine and the closing phenylalanine or tryptophan. A D gene is named only where the DNA matches it firmly. Rows may omit the clone size; those that give it use once, few, many or a size class.

J gene	D gene	clone size	V gene	CDR3 DNA	CDR3 protein
TRBJ2-7	TRBD1	NA	TRBV7-9	TGTGCCAGCAGCTTAGACTCGGGACAGGGGCACGAGCAGTACTTC	CASSLDSGQGHEQYF
TRBJ2-3	TRBD2	NA	TRBV3-1/TRBV3-2	TGTGCCAGCAGCCAAGACCAGCGGGATGCAGATACGCAGTATTTT	CASSQDQRDADTQYF
TRBJ2-1	TRBD1	NA	TRBV12-5	TGTGCTAGTGGTTTGGACAGGGGCCATAGCTCCTACAATGAGCAGTTCTTC	CASGLDRGHSSYNEQFF
TRBJ2-1	TRBD2	NA	TRBV27	TGTGCCAGCAGTCCCCCGGGAGCGGGAGGGCATGAGCAGTTCTTC	CASSPPGAGGHEQFF
TRBJ1-4	NA	NA	TRBV6-6	TGTGCCAGCAGCCCGAGAGGAGGTGAAAAACTGTTTTTT	CASSPRGGEKLFF
TRBJ1-2	TRBD1	NA	TRBV6-5	TGTGCCAGCAGCCGGGACAGTAACTATGGCTACACCTTC	CASSRDSNYGYTF
TRBJ2-1	TRBD2	NA	TRBV5-1	TGCGCCAGCAGCGAGACTAGCGGGGGAGTCTCCTACAATGAGCAGTTCTTC	CASSETSGGVSYNEQFF
TRBJ2-7	TRBD2	few	TRBV7-6	TGTGCCAGCAGCTCCGCGACTTTTTGGGGGGGGAGCTCCTACGAGCAGTACTTC	CASSSATFWGGSSYEQYF
TRBJ2-7	TRBD2	NA	TRBV6-5	TGTGCCAGCAGTTACGGGGGGACTAACAACTACGAGCAGTACTTC	CASSYGGTNNYEQYF
TRBJ1-5	NA	NA	TRBV28	TGTGCCAGCACCTGGCCCAATCAGCCCCAGCATTTT	CASTWPNQPQHF
TRBJ1-2	TRBD1	NA	TRBV6-5	TGTGCCAGCGGGGGACAGGGGGCGCGTCGTGATGGCTACACCTTC	CASGGQGARRDGYTF
TRBJ2-3	TRBD1	once	TRBV11-3	TGTGCCAGCAGCACAGGGGCCCGCGACACAGATACGCAGTATTTT	CASSTGARDTDTQYF
TRBJ2-1	TRBD2	NA	TRBV18	TGTGCCAGCTCACCGCAAGGACTAGCGGGAGGCACCTACAATGAGCAGTTCTTC	CASSPQGLAGGTYNEQFF
TRBJ2-2	TRBD1	NA	TRBV12-3/TRBV12-4	TGTGCCAGCGGGGACAGGCCTACCGGGGAGCTGTTTTTT	CASGDRPTGELFF
TRBJ1-2	TRBD1	many	TRBV19	TGTGCCAGTACCTATCCCGACAGGGGAGCCTTTAGCTACACCTTC	CASTYPDRGAFSYTF
TRBJ2-5	TRBD2	NA	TRBV5-4	TGTGCCAGCAGCTTGGTGGGGGGGCAAGAGACCCAGTACTTC	CASSLVGGQETQYF
TRBJ1-2	TRBD1	once	TRBV6-5	TGTGCCAGCAGTTTTACCTCGACAGGGGGGAACTATGGCTACACCTTC	CASSFTSTGGNYGYTF